These 2 T cell receptor beta chains were all obtained from the same sample, sequenced in a study of cytotoxic CD8 clonotypes in ibrutinib-treated CLL. Measured with immunoSEQ multiplex PCR; TCRdb has only the in-frame clones, and not every one. The sample includes about 200,000 clones, 79% of them seen just once. The source was PBMCs, collected after 12 months of ibrutinib treatment. These receptors all stem from a human donor with chronic lymphocytic leukemia.

The V gene is TRBV28, the J gene TRBJ1-5, with D uncertain. The CDR3 consists of 19 residues. V was trimmed by 2 bases and J by 1 base, leaving 21 bases between them. Germline V lookup: CDR1 MDHEN, CDR2 SYDVKM. The CDR3, as DNA: TGTGCCAGCAGTTTAGTGGGGATAGGACTAGGGCGGAGCAATCAGCCCCAGCATTTT. Its translation: CASSLVGIGLGRSNQPQHF.

The CDR3 nucleotides are TGTGCCAGCAGCCCTACTAGCGGGAGTGGCGAGACCCAGTACTTC. This encodes CASSPTSGSGETQYF. The chain employs TRBV25-1 and TRBJ2-5; TRBD2 aligns across 11 bases. Germline V gene lookup returns CDR1 MGHDK and CDR2 SYGVNS. V dropped 6 bases and J dropped 5; count of bases not matched to a gene: 8. This CDR3 spans 15 amino acids.